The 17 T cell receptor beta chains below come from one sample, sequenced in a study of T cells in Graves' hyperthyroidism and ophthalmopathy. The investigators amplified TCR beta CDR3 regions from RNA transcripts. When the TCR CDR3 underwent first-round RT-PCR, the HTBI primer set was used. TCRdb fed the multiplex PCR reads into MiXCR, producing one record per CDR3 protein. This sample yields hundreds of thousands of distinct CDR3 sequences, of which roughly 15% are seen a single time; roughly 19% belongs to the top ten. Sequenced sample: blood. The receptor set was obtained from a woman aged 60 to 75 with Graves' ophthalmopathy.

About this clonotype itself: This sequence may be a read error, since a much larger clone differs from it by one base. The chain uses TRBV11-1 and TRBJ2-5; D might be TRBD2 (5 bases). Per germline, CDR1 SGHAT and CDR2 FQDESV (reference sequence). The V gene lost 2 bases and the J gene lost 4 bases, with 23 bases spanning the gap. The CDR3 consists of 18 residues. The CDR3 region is CASSLPKDGESTRETQYF. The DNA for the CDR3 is TGTGCCAGCAGCTTACCCAAGGACGGGGAGAGTACGCGAGAGACCCAGTACTTC.

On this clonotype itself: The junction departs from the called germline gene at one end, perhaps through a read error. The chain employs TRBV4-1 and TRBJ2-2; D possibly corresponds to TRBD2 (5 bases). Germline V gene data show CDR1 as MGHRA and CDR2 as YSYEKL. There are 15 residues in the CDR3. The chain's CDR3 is CASSLEGLYTGELFF. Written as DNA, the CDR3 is TGTGCCAGCAGCCTGGAAGGACTTTACACCGGGGAGCTGTTTTTT.

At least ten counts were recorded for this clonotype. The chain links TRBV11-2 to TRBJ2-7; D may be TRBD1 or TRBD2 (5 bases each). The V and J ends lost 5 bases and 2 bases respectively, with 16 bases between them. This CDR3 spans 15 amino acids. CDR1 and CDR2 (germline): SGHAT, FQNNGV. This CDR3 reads CASSHIRGRTYEQYF. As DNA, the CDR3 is TGTGCCAGCAGCCACATCCGGGGCAGGACCTACGAGCAGTACTTC.

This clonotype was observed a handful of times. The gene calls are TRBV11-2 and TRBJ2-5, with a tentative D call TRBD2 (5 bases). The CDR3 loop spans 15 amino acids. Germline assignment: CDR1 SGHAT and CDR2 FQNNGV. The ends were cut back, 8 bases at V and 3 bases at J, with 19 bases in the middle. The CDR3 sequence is CASPREFTPKETQYF. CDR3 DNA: TGTGCCAGCCCGAGGGAGTTTACCCCCAAAGAGACCCAGTACTTC.

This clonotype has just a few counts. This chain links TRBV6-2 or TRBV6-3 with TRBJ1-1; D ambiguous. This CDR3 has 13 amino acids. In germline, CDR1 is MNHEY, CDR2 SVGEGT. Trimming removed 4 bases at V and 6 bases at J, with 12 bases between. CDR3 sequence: CASSFRLGPEAFF. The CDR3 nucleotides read TGTGCCAGCAGTTTCCGTCTCGGGCCTGAAGCTTTCTTT.

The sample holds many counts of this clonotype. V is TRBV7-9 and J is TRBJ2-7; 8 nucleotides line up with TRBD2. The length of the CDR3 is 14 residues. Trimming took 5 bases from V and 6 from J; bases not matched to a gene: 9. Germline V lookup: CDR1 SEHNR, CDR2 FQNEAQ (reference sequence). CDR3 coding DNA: TGTGCCAGCAGCCACCCGGGACTAGGCGGCGAGCAGTACTTC. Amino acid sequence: CASSHPGLGGEQYF.

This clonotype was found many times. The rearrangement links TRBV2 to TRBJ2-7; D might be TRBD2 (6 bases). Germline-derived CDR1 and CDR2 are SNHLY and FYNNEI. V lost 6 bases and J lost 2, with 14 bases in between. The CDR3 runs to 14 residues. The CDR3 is CASRVEGTTYEQYF. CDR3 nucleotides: TGTGCCAGCAGGGTGGAGGGTACGACCTACGAGCAGTACTTC. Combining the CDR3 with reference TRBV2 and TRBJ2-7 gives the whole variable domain EPEVTQTPSHQVTQMGQEVILRCVPISNHLYFYWYRQILGQKVEFLVSFYNNEISEKSEIFDDQFSVERPDGSNFTLKIRSTKLEDSAMYFCASRVEGTTYEQYFGPGTRLTVT.

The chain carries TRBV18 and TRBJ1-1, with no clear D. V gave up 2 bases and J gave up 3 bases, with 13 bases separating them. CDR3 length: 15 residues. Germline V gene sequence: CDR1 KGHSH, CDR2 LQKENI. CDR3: CASSPILVRDTEAFF. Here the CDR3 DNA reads TGTGCCAGCTCACCAATATTAGTCCGGGACACTGAAGCTTTCTTT. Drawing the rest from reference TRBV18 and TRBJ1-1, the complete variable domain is NAGVMQNPRHLVRRRGQEARLRCSPMKGHSHVYWYRQLPEEGLKFMVYLQKENIIDESGMPKERFSAEFPKEGPSILRIQQVVRGDSAAYFCASSPILVRDTEAFFGQGTRLTVV.

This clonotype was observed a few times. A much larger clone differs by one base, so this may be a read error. The CDR3 bases are TGTGCCAGCAGCCTTGACGGGGTTATGCAGTACTTC. Encoded protein: CASSLDGVMQYF. The chain combines TRBV11-1 with TRBJ2-7; tentatively, D is TRBD2 (5 bases). CDR3 length: 12 amino acids. The germline V gene encodes CDR1 SGHAT and CDR2 FQDESV (reference sequence). Trimming took off 5 bases at V and 9 bases at J, with 14 bases between the two ends.

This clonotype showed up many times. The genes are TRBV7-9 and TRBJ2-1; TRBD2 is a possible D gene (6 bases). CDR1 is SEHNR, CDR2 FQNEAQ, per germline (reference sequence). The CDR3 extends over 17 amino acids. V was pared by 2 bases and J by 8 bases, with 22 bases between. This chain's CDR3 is CASSLRGEGGGWDEQFF. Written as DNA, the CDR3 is TGTGCCAGCAGCTTAAGAGGCGAGGGAGGAGGATGGGATGAGCAGTTCTTC.

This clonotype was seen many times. This CDR3 reads CASSSRGSTAYEQYF. The CDR3 region has the DNA TGTGCCAGCAGTTCTCGAGGGAGTACAGCCTACGAGCAGTACTTC. This chain uses TRBV6-5 with TRBJ2-7, with D perhaps matching TRBD2 (5 bases). The CDR3 is made up of 15 amino acids. Trimming removed 4 bases from V and 2 bases from J, with 15 bases in between. Germline CDR1 and CDR2: MNHEY and SVGAGI.

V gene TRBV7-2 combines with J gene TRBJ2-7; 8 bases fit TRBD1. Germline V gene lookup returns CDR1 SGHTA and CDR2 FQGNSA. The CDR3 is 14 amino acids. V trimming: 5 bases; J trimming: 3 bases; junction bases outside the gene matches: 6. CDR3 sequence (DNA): TGTGCCAGCAGCCCAGGACAGGGTATCTACGAGCAGTACTTC. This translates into CASSPGQGIYEQYF.

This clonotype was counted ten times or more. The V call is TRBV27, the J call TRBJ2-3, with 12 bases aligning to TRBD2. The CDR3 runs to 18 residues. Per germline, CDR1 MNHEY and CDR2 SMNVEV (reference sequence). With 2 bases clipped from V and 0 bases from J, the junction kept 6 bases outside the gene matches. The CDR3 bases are TGTGCCAGCAGTTTACGCCGCGGACTAGCGGGAAGCACAGATACGCAGTATTTT. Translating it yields CASSLRRGLAGSTDTQYF.

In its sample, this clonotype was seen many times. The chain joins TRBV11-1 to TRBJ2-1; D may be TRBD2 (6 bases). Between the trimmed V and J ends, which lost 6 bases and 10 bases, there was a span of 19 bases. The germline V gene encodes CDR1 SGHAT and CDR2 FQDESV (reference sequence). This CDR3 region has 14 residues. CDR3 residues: CASRPPGREQEQFF. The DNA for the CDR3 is TGTGCCAGCAGACCCCCGGGACGGGAGCAGGAGCAGTTCTTC.

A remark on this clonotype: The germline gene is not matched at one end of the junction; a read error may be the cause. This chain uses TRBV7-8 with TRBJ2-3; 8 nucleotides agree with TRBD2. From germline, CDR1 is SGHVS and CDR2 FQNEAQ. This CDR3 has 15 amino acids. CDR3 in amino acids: CASSLGSGNTGTQYF. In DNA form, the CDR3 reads TGTGCCAGCAGCTTAGGTAGCGGGAACACAGGTACGCAGTATTTT.

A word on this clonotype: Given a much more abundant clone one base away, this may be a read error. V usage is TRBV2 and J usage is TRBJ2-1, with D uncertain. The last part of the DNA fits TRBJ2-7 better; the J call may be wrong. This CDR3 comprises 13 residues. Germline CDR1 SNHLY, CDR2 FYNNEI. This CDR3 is CASSLRQYNEQYF. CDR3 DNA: TGTGCCAGCAGTTTGAGACAATACAATGAGCAGTACTTC.

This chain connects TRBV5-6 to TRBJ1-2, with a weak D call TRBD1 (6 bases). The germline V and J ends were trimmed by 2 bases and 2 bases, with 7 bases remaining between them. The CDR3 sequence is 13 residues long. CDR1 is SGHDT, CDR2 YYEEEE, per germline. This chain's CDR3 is CASSFQGNYGYTF. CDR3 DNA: TGTGCCAGCAGCTTTCAGGGGAACTATGGCTACACCTTC.